This T cell receptor (beta chain) was found in a study of CD8 T cells in Susac syndrome. After removal of 2 bases from V and 9 bases from J, the junction contained 8 bases not matched to a gene. The germline gives CDR1 GTSNPN, CDR2 SVGIG (reference sequence). The CDR3 contains 14 residues. This clonotype appeared a single time. About 0.5 to 1 ug RNA was reverse transcribed with random hexamers. A single record per CDR3 protein comes from TCRdb applying MiXCR to the immunoSEQ multiplex PCR reads. Here the sample spans about 400,000 distinct CDR3 sequences, more than 80% being singletons. The sequenced sample was CD8+ T cells from PBMCs. The clonotype originates from a human donor with multiple sclerosis. The chain carries TRBV30 and TRBJ2-1, with 9 positions matching TRBD1. The CDR3: CAWSSGQGSGEQFF. For the CDR3, the DNA is TGTGCCTGGAGTTCCGGACAGGGGTCGGGTGAGCAGTTCTTC.